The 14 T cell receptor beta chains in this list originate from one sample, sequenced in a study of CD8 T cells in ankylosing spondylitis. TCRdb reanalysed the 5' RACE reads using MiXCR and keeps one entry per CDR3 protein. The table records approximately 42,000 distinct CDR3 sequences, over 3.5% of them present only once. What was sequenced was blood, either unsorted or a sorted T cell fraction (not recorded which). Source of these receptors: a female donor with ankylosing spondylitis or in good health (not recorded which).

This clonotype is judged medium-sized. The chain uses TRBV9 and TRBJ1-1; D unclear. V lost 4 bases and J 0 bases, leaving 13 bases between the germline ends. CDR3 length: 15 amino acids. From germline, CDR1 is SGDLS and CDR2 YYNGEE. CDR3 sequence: CASSRYTTVNTEAFF. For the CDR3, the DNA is TGTGCCAGCAGCCGATATACGACGGTGAACACTGAAGCTTTCTTT.

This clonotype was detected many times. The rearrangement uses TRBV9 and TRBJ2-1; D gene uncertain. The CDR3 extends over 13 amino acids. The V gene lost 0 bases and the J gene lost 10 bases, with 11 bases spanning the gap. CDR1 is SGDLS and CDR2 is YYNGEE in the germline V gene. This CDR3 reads CASSVVSGREQFF. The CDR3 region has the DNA TGTGCCAGCAGCGTAGTATCAGGTCGGGAGCAGTTCTTC.

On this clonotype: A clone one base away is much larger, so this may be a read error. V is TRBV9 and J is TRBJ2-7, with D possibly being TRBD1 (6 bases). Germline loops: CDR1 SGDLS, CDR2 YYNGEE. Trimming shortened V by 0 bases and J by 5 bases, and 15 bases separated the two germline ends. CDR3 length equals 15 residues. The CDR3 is CASSVGPGATHEQYF. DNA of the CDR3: TGTGCCAGCAGCGTAGGGCCAGGGGCCACCCACGAGCAGTACTTC.

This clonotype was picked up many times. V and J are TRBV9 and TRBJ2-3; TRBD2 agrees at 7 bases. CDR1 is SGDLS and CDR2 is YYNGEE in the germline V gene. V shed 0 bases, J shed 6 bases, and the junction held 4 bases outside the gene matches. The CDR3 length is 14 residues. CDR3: CASSVGGGKDTQYF. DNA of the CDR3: TGTGCCAGCAGCGTAGGCGGGGGAAAGGATACGCAGTATTTT.

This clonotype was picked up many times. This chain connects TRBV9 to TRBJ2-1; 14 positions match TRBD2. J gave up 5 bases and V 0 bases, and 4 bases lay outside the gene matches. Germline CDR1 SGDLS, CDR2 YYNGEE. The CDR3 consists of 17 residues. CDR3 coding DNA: TGTGCCAGCAGCGTAGTAGAGGGACTAGCGGGGGACAATGAGCAGTTCTTC. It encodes CASSVVEGLAGDNEQFF.

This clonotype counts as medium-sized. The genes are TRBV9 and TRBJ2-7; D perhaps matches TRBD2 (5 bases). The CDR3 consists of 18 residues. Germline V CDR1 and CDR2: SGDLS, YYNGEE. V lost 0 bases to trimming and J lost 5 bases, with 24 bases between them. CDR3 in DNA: TGTGCCAGCAGCGTAGAGGGCAGTAGTCTAAGGCCGGGAAACGAGCAGTACTTC. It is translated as CASSVEGSSLRPGNEQYF.

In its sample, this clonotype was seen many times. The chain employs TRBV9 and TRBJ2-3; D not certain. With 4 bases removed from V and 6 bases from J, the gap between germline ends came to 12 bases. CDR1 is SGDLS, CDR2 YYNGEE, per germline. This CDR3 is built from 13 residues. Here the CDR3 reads CASSPAPPDTQYF. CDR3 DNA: TGTGCCAGCAGCCCCGCCCCTCCCGATACGCAGTATTTT.

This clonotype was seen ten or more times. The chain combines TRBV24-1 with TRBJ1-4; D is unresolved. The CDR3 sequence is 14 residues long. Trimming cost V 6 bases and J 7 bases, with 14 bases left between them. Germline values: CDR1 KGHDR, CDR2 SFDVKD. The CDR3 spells CATSFGGCPEKLFF. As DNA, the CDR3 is TGTGCCACCAGTTTTGGTGGTTGTCCTGAAAAACTGTTTTTT.

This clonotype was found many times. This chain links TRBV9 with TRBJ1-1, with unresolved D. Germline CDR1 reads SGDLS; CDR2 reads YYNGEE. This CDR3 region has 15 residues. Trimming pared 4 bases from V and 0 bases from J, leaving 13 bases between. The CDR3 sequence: CASSPPGLLNTEAFF. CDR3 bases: TGTGCCAGCAGCCCACCCGGGCTCCTGAACACTGAAGCTTTCTTT.

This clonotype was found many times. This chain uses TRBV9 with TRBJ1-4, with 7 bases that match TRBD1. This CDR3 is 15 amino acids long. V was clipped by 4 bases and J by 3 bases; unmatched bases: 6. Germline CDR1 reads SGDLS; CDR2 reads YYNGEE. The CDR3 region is CASSSYRGPNEKLFF. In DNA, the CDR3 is TGTGCCAGCAGCTCGTACAGGGGACCTAATGAAAAACTGTTTTTT. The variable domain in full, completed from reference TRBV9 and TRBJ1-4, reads DSGVTQTPKHLITATGQRVTLRCSPRSGDLSVYWYQQSLDQGLQFLIQYYNGEERAKGNILERFSAQQFPDLHSELNLSSLELGDSALYFCASSSYRGPNEKLFFGSGTQLSVL.

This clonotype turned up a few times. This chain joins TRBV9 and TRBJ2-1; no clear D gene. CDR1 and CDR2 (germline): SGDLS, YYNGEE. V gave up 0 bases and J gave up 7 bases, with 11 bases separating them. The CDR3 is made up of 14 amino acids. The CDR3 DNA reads TGTGCCAGCAGCGTAGCTAGTCGGGTTAATGAGCAGTTCTTC. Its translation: CASSVASRVNEQFF.

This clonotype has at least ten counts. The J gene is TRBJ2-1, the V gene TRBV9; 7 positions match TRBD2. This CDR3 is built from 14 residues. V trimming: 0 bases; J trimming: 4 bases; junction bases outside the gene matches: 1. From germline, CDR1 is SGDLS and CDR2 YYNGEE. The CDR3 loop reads CASSVGGGYNEQFF. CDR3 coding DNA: TGTGCCAGCAGCGTAGGGGGGGGATACAATGAGCAGTTCTTC. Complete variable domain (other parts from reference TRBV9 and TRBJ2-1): DSGVTQTPKHLITATGQRVTLRCSPRSGDLSVYWYQQSLDQGLQFLIQYYNGEERAKGNILERFSAQQFPDLHSELNLSSLELGDSALYFCASSVGGGYNEQFFGPGTRLTVL.

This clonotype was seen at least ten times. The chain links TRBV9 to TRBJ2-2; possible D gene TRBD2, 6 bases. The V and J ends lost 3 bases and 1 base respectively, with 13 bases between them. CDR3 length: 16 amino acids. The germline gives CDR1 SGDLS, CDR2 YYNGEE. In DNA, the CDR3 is TGTGCCAGCAGCGATAAACGGGGGTGGAACACCGGGGAGCTGTTTTTT. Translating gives CASSDKRGWNTGELFF.

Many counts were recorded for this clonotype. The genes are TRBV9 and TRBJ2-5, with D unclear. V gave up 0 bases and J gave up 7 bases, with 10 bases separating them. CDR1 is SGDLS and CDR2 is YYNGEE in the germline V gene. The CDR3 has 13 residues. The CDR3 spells CASSVDPSGTQYF. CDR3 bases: TGTGCCAGCAGCGTAGACCCCTCGGGGACCCAGTACTTC.